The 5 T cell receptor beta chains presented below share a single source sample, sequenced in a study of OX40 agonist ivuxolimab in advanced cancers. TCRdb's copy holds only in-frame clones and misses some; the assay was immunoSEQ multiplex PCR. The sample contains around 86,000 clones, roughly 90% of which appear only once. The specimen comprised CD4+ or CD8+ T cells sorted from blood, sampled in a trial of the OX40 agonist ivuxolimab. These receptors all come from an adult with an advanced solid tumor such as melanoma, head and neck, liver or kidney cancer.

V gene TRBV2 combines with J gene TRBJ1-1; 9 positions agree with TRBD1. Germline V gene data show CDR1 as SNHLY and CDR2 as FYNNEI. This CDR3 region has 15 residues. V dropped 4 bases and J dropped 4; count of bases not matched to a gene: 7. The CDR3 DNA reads TGTGCCAGCAGTGTTAGGACAGGGGCTGGCACTGAAGCTTTCTTT. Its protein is CASSVRTGAGTEAFF.

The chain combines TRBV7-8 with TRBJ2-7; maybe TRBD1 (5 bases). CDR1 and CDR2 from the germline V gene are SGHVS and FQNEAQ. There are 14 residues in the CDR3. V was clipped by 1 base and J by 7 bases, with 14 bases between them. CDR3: CASSLGPGQREQYF. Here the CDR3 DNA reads TGTGCCAGCAGCTTAGGTCCAGGGCAAAGGGAGCAGTACTTC.

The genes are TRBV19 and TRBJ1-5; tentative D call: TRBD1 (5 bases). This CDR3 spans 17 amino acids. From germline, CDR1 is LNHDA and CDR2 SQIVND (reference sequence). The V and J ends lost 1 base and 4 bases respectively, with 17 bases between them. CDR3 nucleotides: TGTGCCAGTAGTATAGTAGGGGTAGACCTTTTAAATCAGCCCCAGCATTTT. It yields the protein CASSIVGVDLLNQPQHF. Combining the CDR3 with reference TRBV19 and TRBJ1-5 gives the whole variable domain DGGITQSPKYLFRKEGQNVTLSCEQNLNHDAMYWYRQDPGQGLRLIYYSQIVNDFQKGDIAEGYSVSREKKESFPLTVTSAQKNPTAFYLCASSIVGVDLLNQPQHFGDGTRLSIL.

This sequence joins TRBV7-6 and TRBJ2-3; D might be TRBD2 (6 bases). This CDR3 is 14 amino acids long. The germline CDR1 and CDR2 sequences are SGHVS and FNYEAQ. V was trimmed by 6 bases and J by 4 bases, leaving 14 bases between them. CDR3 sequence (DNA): TGTGCCAGCAGTCGGGAGCTTCCCTCAGATACGCAGTATTTT. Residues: CASSRELPSDTQYF.

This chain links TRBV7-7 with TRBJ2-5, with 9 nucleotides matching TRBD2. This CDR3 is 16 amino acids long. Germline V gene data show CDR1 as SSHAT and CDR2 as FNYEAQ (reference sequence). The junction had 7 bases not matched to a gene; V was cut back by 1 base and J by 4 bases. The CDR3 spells CASSLGILAGPETQYF. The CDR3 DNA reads TGTGCCAGCAGCTTAGGTATTCTAGCGGGACCAGAGACCCAGTACTTC. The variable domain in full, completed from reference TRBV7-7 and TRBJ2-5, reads GAGVSQSPRYKVTKRGQDVTLRCDPISSHATLYWYQQALGQGPEFLTYFNYEAQPDKSGLPSDRFSAERPEGSISTLTIQRTEQRDSAMYRCASSLGILAGPETQYFGPGTRLLVL.